This T cell receptor (beta chain) originates from a study of cytomegalovirus exposure and HLA in healthy donors. Whole-study results and caveats: Reports described diagnosis of cytomegalovirus status by the classifier as highly specific and sensitive. A later analysis linked a missense variant in DCLRE1C to the trimming of TCR beta V and J genes.

In the case of this clone: The antigen remains undetermined.

The PCR made use of 60 Vbeta and 13 Jbeta primers. The data were produced by immunoSEQ multiplex PCR, yet TCRdb's version contains in-frame clones alone and is incomplete. The sample consists of fewer than 200,000 clones, about 80% of them appearing once. There are 14 residues in the CDR3. The germline CDR1 and CDR2 sequences are LNHDA and SQIVND (reference sequence). With 4 bases removed from V and 1 base from J, the gap between germline ends came to 11 bases. The specimen sequenced was PBMCs. The V and J genes are TRBV19 and TRBJ2-7; TRBD2 might be the D (6 bases). The TCR originated in a middle-aged woman in good health and CMV-seronegative. This CDR3 reads CASSTGRGSYEQYF. In DNA form, the CDR3 reads TGTGCCAGTAGTACCGGGAGAGGGTCCTACGAGCAGTACTTC.